This T cell receptor (beta chain) is drawn from a study of beta chain features in type 1 diabetes. As every portion of the isolated RNA was reverse transcribed, the sequencing read expressed TCRB transcripts. TCRdb keeps only in-frame clones here, not all; method: immunoSEQ multiplex PCR. The sample yields almost 250,000 clones, 13% to 15% seen once. Notes on the study in general: When Type 1 diabetes patients were examined, their TCRB CDR3s proved moderately but significantly shorter in all four CD4+ subsets. Compared to healthy donors, patients appeared to have naive, central memory and Treg TCRB repertoires that were more alike.

The ends were cut back, 5 bases at V and 2 bases at J, with 19 bases in the middle. The CDR3 is 16 residues long. In germline, CDR1 is SGHRS, CDR2 YFSETQ. In the case of this clone: As yet, its antigen is unknown.

This chain joins TRBV5-1 and TRBJ2-5; TRBD1 might be the D (5 bases). Specimen: naive CD4+ T cells from blood. This receptor was obtained from a woman aged 40 to 50 in good health. In DNA form, the CDR3 reads TGCGCCAGCAGAAAAACCCTAAAGGGGTTTCAAGAGACCCAGTACTTC. Protein sequence: CASRKTLKGFQETQYF.